Below are 6 T cell receptor beta chains sequenced from a single sample in a study of HIV-infected children after antiretroviral therapy interruption. RNA-based 3' RACE libraries used unique molecular identifiers. TCRdb fed the 3' RACE reads into MiXCR, producing one record per CDR3 protein. The sample shows 35,000 to 50,000 distinct CDR3 sequences, 6.5% of them seen only once. The treatment: PENTA 11 planned treatment interruption arm or continuous ART arm. The specimen was CD45RA+ CD4+ T cells from PBMCs, pooled from several time points, collected from a donor given antiretroviral therapy, either interrupted or continuous. Subset reported: naive CD4+ CD45RA+ CD45RO- T cells. These receptors came from a pool of human donors with HIV.

This clonotype came up many times. The chain uses TRBV7-2 and TRBJ2-3; no definite D call. V was pared by 1 base and J by 1 base, with 3 bases between. This CDR3 spans 13 amino acids. Looked up from germline, CDR1 is SGHTA and CDR2 is FQGNSA. CDR3 nucleotide sequence: TGTGCCAGCAGCTTAGACCGCACAGATACGCAGTATTTT. Translation gives CASSLDRTDTQYF.

Ten or more counts support this clonotype. The junction does not match germline at one end; this may be a read error. The chain recombines TRBV19 with TRBJ1-6, with D possibly TRBD1 on 6 matching bases. Looked up from germline, CDR1 is LNHDA and CDR2 is SQIVND (reference sequence). This CDR3 has 13 amino acids. CDR3: CASKTGNQNTLYF. The DNA of the CDR3 is TGTGCCAGCAAAACAGGGAATCAAAACACCTTGTACTTT.

This clonotype came up a few times. The CDR3 nucleotides are TGTGCCAGCAGGACTAGCGGGAGAGGGTACGAGCAGTACTTC. This sequence encodes CASRTSGRGYEQYF. The chain joins TRBV28 to TRBJ2-7; 12 bases align to TRBD2. The ends lost 6 bases at V and 4 bases at J; junction bases unmatched: 4. This CDR3 comprises 14 residues. Germline V lookup: CDR1 MDHEN, CDR2 SYDVKM.

The chain combines TRBV2 with TRBJ2-3, with 11 bases identical to TRBD1. V shed 6 bases, J shed 3 bases, and the junction held 5 bases outside the gene matches. The CDR3 extends over 15 amino acids. Looked up from germline, CDR1 is SNHLY and CDR2 is FYNNEI. The CDR3 protein is CASRGQGARTDTQYF. The CDR3 DNA follows: TGTGCCAGCAGAGGACAGGGGGCGAGGACAGATACGCAGTATTTT.

The table lists this clonotype with many counts. The chain couples TRBV20-1 to TRBJ2-7; TRBD2 aligns across 10 bases. The CDR3 consists of 14 residues. The J segment lost 0 bases and the V segment lost 5 bases, leaving 4 bases of the junction unmatched. Germline V CDR1 and CDR2: DFQATT, SNEGSKA (reference sequence). CDR3 residues: CSALSGGSSYEQYF. The CDR3 coding sequence is TGCAGTGCTCTTAGCGGGGGGAGCTCCTACGAGCAGTACTTC.

J is TRBJ2-3 and V is TRBV24-1; 7 nucleotides line up with TRBD2. J lost 4 bases, V lost 12 bases, and 9 bases had no gene match. Looked up from germline, CDR1 is KGHDR and CDR2 is SFDVKD. The CDR3 has 13 residues. CDR3 bases: TGTGCCTCCGCGGGAGAAATCTCAGATACGCAGTATTTT. The encoded protein is CASAGEISDTQYF.